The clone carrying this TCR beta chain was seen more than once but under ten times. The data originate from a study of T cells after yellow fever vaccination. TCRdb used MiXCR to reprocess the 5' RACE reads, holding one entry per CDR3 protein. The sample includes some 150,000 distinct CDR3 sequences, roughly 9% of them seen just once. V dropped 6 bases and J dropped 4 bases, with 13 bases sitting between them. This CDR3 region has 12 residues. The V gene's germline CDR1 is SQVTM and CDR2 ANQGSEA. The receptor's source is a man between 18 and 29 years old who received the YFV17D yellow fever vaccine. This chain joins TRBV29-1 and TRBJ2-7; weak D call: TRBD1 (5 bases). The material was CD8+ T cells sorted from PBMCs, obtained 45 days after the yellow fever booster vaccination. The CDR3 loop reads CSVKGVPYEQYF. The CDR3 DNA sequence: TGCAGCGTAAAAGGGGTTCCTTACGAGCAGTACTTC.